A selection of T cell receptor beta chains follows, all from one sample in a study of response to subunit inactivated influenza vaccine. TCRdb reprocessed the RT-PCR reads via MiXCR and lists one record per CDR3 protein. The sample lists about 520,000 distinct CDR3 sequences, approximately 7.2% seen once, with around 13% in the top ten. The sequenced sample was PBMCs from blood, obtained roughly 24 months after vaccination. Receptors were obtained from a man between 50 and 70 years old who received an inactivated influenza vaccine. Each CDR3 is given with its conserved first and last residue. The D gene is left open where the match is weak. Some rows mark clone size as missing; the rest say once, few, many or name a class of expanded clone.

D gene: -
clone size: -
J gene: TRBJ2-5
V gene: TRBV7-2
CDR3 DNA: TGTGCCAGCAGAACCGGGCAGACCCAGTACTTC
CDR3 protein: CASRTGQTQYF

D gene: TRBD2
clone size: many
J gene: TRBJ2-3
V gene: TRBV6-5
CDR3 DNA: TGTGCCAGCAGTTACTCTTCATCGGGGGGGAATACGCAGTATTTT
CDR3 protein: CASSYSSSGGNTQYF

D gene: -
clone size: -
J gene: TRBJ1-6
V gene: TRBV20-1
CDR3 DNA: TGCAGTGCTAGAGATCAGGCCGGACTCCACTTT
CDR3 protein: CSARDQAGLHF

D gene: -
clone size: -
J gene: TRBJ1-5
V gene: TRBV24-1
CDR3 DNA: TGTGCCACCAGTGATTCAGGGCGGGGAGGCTTGGAGCCCCAGCATTTT
CDR3 protein: CATSDSGRGGLEPQHF

D gene: TRBD1
clone size: few
J gene: TRBJ2-1
V gene: TRBV5-1
CDR3 DNA: TGCGCCAGCAGCGCGGGACAGGAGTACAATGAGCAGTTCTTC
CDR3 protein: CASSAGQEYNEQFF

D gene: TRBD2
clone size: many
J gene: TRBJ2-2
V gene: TRBV12-3/TRBV12-4
CDR3 DNA: TGTGCCAGCACTCCGGGACTAGTTAACACCGGGGAGCTGTTTTTT
CDR3 protein: CASTPGLVNTGELFF

D gene: -
clone size: -
J gene: TRBJ2-1
V gene: TRBV7-8
CDR3 DNA: TGTGCCAGCAGCTTACCGGGATTCCAAAATGAGCAGTTCTTC
CDR3 protein: CASSLPGFQNEQFF

D gene: -
clone size: many
J gene: TRBJ2-3
V gene: TRBV4-3
CDR3 DNA: TGCGCCAGCAGCCAAGATGGCCCTTACACAGATACGCAGTATTTT
CDR3 protein: CASSQDGPYTDTQYF

D gene: -
clone size: -
J gene: TRBJ2-3
V gene: TRBV2
CDR3 DNA: TGTGCCAGCAGTGACAACACAGATACGCAGTATTTT
CDR3 protein: CASSDNTDTQYF

D gene: -
clone size: many
J gene: TRBJ2-7
V gene: TRBV4-3
CDR3 DNA: TGCGCCAGCAGCCAAGAGTGGGTTACCTACGAGCAGTACTTC
CDR3 protein: CASSQEWVTYEQYF

D gene: -
clone size: many
J gene: TRBJ2-3
V gene: TRBV12-3/TRBV12-4
CDR3 DNA: TGTGCCAGCAGCCCCGCCAGGGTGAATACGCAGTATTTT
CDR3 protein: CASSPARVNTQYF

D gene: -
clone size: few
J gene: TRBJ2-5
V gene: TRBV7-2
CDR3 DNA: TGTGCCAGCAGCTTAATAGAAGGACATAAAAGGGAGACCCAGTACTTC
CDR3 protein: CASSLIEGHKRETQYF

D gene: -
clone size: -
J gene: TRBJ1-5
V gene: TRBV7-2
CDR3 DNA: TGTGCCAGCAGCTTAGCTCCAGGGGTCGGTCAGCCCCAGCATTTT
CDR3 protein: CASSLAPGVGQPQHF

D gene: -
clone size: many
J gene: TRBJ1-1
V gene: TRBV3-1
CDR3 DNA: TGTGCCAGCAGCCAAGTCAACAGGATAGACACTGAAGCTTTCTTT
CDR3 protein: CASSQVNRIDTEAFF

D gene: -
clone size: -
J gene: TRBJ2-6
V gene: TRBV20-1
CDR3 DNA: TGCAGTGCTGAGGACGGAGCTTCTGGGGCCAACGTCCTGACTTTC
CDR3 protein: CSAEDGASGANVLTF

D gene: -
clone size: -
J gene: TRBJ2-5
V gene: TRBV4-3
CDR3 DNA: TGCGCCAGCAGCCAAGATTGGCAGGGCCAGACCCAGTACTTC
CDR3 protein: CASSQDWQGQTQYF

D gene: -
clone size: -
J gene: TRBJ1-1
V gene: TRBV18
CDR3 DNA: TGTGCCAGCTCACAGAACGCAGGTCCCGGGGTGAACACTGAAGCTTTCTTT
CDR3 protein: CASSQNAGPGVNTEAFF

D gene: -
clone size: few
J gene: TRBJ2-4
V gene: TRBV5-1
CDR3 DNA: TGCGCCAGCAGCTTGGATCTCCTCGCAGCCAAAAACATTCAGTACTTC
CDR3 protein: CASSLDLLAAKNIQYF

D gene: -
clone size: few
J gene: TRBJ2-7
V gene: TRBV5-1
CDR3 DNA: TGCGCCAGCAGCATCGCAGGGGGGAGCTCCTACGAGCAGTACTTC
CDR3 protein: CASSIAGGSSYEQYF

D gene: -
clone size: -
J gene: TRBJ2-1
V gene: TRBV20-1
CDR3 DNA: TGCGGATTACGGGGATCCAATGAGCAGTTCTTC
CDR3 protein: CGLRGSNEQFF

D gene: -
clone size: few
J gene: TRBJ2-3
V gene: TRBV29-1
CDR3 DNA: TGCAGCGTTGTTGAGGGCGCAGATACGCAGTATTTT
CDR3 protein: CSVVEGADTQYF

D gene: -
clone size: -
J gene: TRBJ1-6
V gene: TRBV15
CDR3 DNA: TGTGCCACCAGCAGAGAGGTTCAGGTCAATAATTCACCCCTCCACTTT
CDR3 protein: CATSREVQVNNSPLHF

D gene: TRBD2
clone size: -
J gene: TRBJ2-6
V gene: TRBV28
CDR3 DNA: TGTGCCAGCAGTTCCTTTGGACTAGCGGGGGTTTCGTCTGGGGCCAACGTCCTGACTTTC
CDR3 protein: CASSSFGLAGVSSGANVLTF

D gene: TRBD1
clone size: -
J gene: TRBJ1-4
V gene: TRBV11-1
CDR3 DNA: TGTGCCAGCAGCTCCGGGACAGGGGGTATAATTGCAACTAATGAAAAACTGTTTTTT
CDR3 protein: CASSSGTGGIIATNEKLFF

D gene: TRBD1
clone size: few
J gene: TRBJ1-4
V gene: TRBV5-1
CDR3 DNA: TGCGCCAGCAGCTTGGATTACAGGGGTAATGAAAAACTGTTTTTT
CDR3 protein: CASSLDYRGNEKLFF

D gene: TRBD1
clone size: few
J gene: TRBJ1-4
V gene: TRBV9
CDR3 DNA: TGTGCCAGCAGCCCGTCAGGGGGGCTAACGGAAAAACTGTTTTTT
CDR3 protein: CASSPSGGLTEKLFF

D gene: TRBD1
clone size: -
J gene: TRBJ2-7
V gene: TRBV6-2/TRBV6-3
CDR3 DNA: TGTGCCAGCGGACAGGCCTACGAGCAGTACTTC
CDR3 protein: CASGQAYEQYF

D gene: TRBD2
clone size: many
J gene: TRBJ2-5
V gene: TRBV20-1
CDR3 DNA: TGCAGTGCTAGGGGGACTAGCGGGAAAGAGACCCAGTACTTC
CDR3 protein: CSARGTSGKETQYF

D gene: -
clone size: many
J gene: TRBJ2-3
V gene: TRBV20-1
CDR3 DNA: TGCAGTGCTTCACAAAGCAGGGGGGCCGCAGATACGCAGTATTTT
CDR3 protein: CSASQSRGAADTQYF

D gene: TRBD1
clone size: -
J gene: TRBJ1-4
V gene: TRBV5-1
CDR3 DNA: TGCGCCAGCAGCTTGGGAACAGGGGGCCTTGAAAAACTGTTTTTT
CDR3 protein: CASSLGTGGLEKLFF

D gene: TRBD2
clone size: -
J gene: TRBJ2-5
V gene: TRBV20-1
CDR3 DNA: TGCAGTGCCGGGACTAGCGGGAGAGAGACCCAGTACTTC
CDR3 protein: CSAGTSGRETQYF

D gene: -
clone size: many
J gene: TRBJ1-2
V gene: TRBV5-1
CDR3 DNA: TGCGCCAGCGGCCAACAGGAGGCCGGGGTCTACACCTTC
CDR3 protein: CASGQQEAGVYTF

D gene: -
clone size: -
J gene: TRBJ2-5
V gene: TRBV9
CDR3 DNA: TGTGCCAGCAGCGTATCAGGGTCCTACCCCCCAACGGAGACCCAGTACTTC
CDR3 protein: CASSVSGSYPPTETQYF

D gene: -
clone size: -
J gene: TRBJ2-1
V gene: TRBV29-1
CDR3 DNA: TGCAGCGTTGAATCCCCAGGAAACACAGCGTTCTTC
CDR3 protein: CSVESPGNTAFF

D gene: -
clone size: -
J gene: TRBJ2-3
V gene: TRBV7-8
CDR3 DNA: TGTGCCAGCCGGGCGGAGGAATCAGATACGCAGTATTTT
CDR3 protein: CASRAEESDTQYF

D gene: TRBD1
clone size: few
J gene: TRBJ2-2
V gene: TRBV20-1
CDR3 DNA: TGCAGCGTCTGGGACAGGGGCACCGGGGAGCTGTTTTTT
CDR3 protein: CSVWDRGTGELFF

D gene: -
clone size: many
J gene: TRBJ2-7
V gene: TRBV6-5
CDR3 DNA: TGTGCCAGCAGTTACTCCCGATACTACGAGCAGTACTTC
CDR3 protein: CASSYSRYYEQYF